This paragraph covers one TCR beta chain sequence. The data belong to a study of blood T cell repertoires in COVID-19. Study background: Collection of acute and convalescent COVID-19 samples took place in the United States, Italy and Spain. The cDNA or gDNA used as material had been derived from T cells, B-cell-depleted T cells, or PBMCs.

Original methodology: Estimation of nucleated cell counts was performed using reference gene primer amplification. The protocol was immunoSEQ multiplex PCR, while the TCRdb copy is restricted to in-frame clones and leaves out a portion. That table is the source of V, J and clone size, and D and trimming were worked out from the DNA. The table lists 250,000 to 300,000 clones, approximately 87% of them singletons. The V and J ends lost 4 bases and 6 bases, in that order; junction bases with no gene match: 7. Germline V gives CDR1 SGHRS, CDR2 YFSETQ. The CDR3 loop spans 14 amino acids. The TCR sequence derives from a woman in her thirties or forties who had recovered from COVID-19. The rearrangement joins TRBV5-1 to TRBJ2-3; 8 positions match TRBD2. The sample consisted of peripheral blood. CDR3 protein: CASSLGGAADTQYF. CDR3 DNA: TGCGCCAGCAGCCTCGGGGGGGCCGCGGATACGCAGTATTTT.